Reported below is one T cell receptor beta chain. V shed 5 bases and J 6 bases; nucleotides not matched to a gene: 4. The CDR3 covers 12 residues. Germline-derived CDR1 and CDR2 are ENHRY and SYGVKD. The data were taken from a study of T-cell memory formation after mild COVID-19. TCRdb fed the 5' RACE reads into MiXCR, producing one record per CDR3 protein. The top ten hold 7% to 9.5% of the sample, which has over 350,000 distinct CDR3 sequences, approximately 24% seen once. Sequencing used PBMCs or a T cell subset sorted from them (not recorded which). V gene TRBV10-3 combines with J gene TRBJ2-7; 7 nucleotides align to TRBD1. The receptor was derived from an adult woman who had mild COVID-19 (a few samples of this study predate the infection). Cell type and time point are not known. DNA for the CDR3: TGTGCCATCAGTCGACAGGGTACCGAGCAGTACTTC. Translating gives CAISRQGTEQYF.